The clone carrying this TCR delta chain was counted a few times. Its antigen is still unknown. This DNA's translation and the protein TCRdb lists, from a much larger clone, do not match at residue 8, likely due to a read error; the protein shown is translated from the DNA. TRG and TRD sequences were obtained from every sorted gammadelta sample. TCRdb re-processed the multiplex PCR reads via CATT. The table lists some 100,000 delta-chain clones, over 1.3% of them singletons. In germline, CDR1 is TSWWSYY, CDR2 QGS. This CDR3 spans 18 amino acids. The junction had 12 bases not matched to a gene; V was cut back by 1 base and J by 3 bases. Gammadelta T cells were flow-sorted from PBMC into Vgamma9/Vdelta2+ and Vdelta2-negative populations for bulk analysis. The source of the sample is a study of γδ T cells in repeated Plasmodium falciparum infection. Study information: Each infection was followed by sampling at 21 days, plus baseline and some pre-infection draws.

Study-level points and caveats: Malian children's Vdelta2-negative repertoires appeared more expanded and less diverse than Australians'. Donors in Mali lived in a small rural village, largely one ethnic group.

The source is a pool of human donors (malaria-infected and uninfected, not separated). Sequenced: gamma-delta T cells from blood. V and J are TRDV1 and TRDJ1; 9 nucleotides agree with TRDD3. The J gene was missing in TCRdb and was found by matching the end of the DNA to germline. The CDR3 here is CALGEPLGDTWQADKLIF. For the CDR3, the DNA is TGTGCTCTTGGGGAACCTTTAGGGGATACGTGGCAGGCCGATAAACTCATCTTT.